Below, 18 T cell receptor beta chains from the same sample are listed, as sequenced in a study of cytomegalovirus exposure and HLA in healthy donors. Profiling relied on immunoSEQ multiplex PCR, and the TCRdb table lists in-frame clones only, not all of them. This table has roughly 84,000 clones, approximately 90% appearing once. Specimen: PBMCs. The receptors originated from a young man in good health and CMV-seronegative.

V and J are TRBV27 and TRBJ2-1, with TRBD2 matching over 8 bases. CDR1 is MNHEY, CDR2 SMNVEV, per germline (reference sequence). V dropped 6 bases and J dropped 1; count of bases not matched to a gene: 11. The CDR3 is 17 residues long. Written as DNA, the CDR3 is TGTGCCAGCAGGAATTTGTTTACTAGCGGATCCTACAATGAGCAGTTCTTC. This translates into CASRNLFTSGSYNEQFF.

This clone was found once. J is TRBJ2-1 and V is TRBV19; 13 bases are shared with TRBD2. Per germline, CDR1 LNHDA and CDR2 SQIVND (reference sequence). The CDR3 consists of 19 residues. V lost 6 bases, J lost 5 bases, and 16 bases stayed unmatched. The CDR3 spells CASSKYSPGTSGDNNEQFF. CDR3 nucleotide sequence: TGTGCCAGTAGCAAGTATAGCCCCGGGACTAGCGGGGACAACAATGAGCAGTTCTTC.

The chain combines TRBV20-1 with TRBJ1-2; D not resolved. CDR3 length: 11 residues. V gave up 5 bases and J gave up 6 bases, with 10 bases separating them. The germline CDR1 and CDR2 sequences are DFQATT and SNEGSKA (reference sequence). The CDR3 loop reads CSAELRDGYTF. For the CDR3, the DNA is TGCAGTGCTGAACTTCGGGATGGCTACACCTTC.

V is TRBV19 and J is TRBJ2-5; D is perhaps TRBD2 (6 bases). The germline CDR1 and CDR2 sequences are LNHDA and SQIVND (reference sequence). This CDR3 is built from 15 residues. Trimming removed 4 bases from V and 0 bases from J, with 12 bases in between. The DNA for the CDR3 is TGTGCCAGTAGTACCCGCAGGACTAACCAAGAGACCCAGTACTTC. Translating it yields CASSTRRTNQETQYF.

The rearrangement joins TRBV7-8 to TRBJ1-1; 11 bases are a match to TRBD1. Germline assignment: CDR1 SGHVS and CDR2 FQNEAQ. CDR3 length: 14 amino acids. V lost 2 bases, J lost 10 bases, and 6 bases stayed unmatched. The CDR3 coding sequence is TGTGCCAGCAGCTTAACTGGGACAGGGGGTTTAGCTTTCTTT. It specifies CASSLTGTGGLAFF.

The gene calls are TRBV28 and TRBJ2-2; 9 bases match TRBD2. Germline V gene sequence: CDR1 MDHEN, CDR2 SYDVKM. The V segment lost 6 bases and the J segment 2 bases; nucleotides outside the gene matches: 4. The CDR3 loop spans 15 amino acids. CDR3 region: CASRASGINTGELFF. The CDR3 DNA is TGTGCCAGCAGAGCTAGCGGGATTAACACCGGGGAGCTGTTTTTT.

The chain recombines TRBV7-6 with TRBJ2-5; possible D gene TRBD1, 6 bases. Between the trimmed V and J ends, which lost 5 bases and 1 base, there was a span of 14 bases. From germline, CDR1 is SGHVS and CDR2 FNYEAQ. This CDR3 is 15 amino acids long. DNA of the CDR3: TGTGCCAGCAGCCGGACAGTCGGGTCCCAAGAGACCCAGTACTTC. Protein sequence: CASSRTVGSQETQYF.

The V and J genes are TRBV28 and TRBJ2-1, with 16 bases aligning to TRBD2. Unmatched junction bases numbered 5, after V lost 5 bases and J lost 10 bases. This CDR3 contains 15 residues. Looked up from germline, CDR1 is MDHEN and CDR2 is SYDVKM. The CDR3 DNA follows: TGTGCCAGCAGTATCGGGACTAGCGGGGGGGTGGAGCAGTTCTTC. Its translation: CASSIGTSGGVEQFF. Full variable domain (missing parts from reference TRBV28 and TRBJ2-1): DVKVTQSSRYLVKRTGEKVFLECVQDMDHENMFWYRQDPGLGLRLIYFSYDVKMKEKGDIPEGYSVSREKKERFSLILESASTNQTSMYLCASSIGTSGGVEQFFGPGTRLTVL.

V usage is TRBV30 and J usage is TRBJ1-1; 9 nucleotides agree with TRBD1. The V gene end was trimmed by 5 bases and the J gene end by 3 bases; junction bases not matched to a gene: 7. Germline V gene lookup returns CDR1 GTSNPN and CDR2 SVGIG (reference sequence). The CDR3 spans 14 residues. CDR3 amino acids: CAWGLGQGDTEAFF. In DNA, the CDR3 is TGTGCCTGGGGCCTGGGACAGGGAGACACTGAAGCTTTCTTT.

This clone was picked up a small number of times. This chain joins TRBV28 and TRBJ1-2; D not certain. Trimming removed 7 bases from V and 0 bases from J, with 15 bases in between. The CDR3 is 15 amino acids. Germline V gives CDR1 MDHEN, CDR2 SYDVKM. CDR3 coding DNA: TGTGCCAGCATCCCAGCGTTGGATTCTAACTATGGCTACACCTTC. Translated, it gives CASIPALDSNYGYTF.

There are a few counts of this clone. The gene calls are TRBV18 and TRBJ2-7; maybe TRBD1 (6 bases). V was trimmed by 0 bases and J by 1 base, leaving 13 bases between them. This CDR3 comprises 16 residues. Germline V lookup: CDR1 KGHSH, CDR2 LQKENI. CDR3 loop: CASSPPYRVGSYEQYF. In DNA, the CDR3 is TGTGCCAGCTCACCACCCTACAGGGTAGGGTCCTACGAGCAGTACTTC. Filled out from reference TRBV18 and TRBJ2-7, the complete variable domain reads NAGVMQNPRHLVRRRGQEARLRCSPMKGHSHVYWYRQLPEEGLKFMVYLQKENIIDESGMPKERFSAEFPKEGPSILRIQQVVRGDSAAYFCASSPPYRVGSYEQYFGPGTRLTVT.

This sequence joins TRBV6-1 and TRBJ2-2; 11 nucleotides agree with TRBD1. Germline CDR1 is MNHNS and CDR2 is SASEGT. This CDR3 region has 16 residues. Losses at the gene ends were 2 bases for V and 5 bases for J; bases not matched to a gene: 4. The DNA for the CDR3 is TGTGCCAGCAGTGAAATTGGGACAGGGGGGACCGGGGAGCTGTTTTTT. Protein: CASSEIGTGGTGELFF.

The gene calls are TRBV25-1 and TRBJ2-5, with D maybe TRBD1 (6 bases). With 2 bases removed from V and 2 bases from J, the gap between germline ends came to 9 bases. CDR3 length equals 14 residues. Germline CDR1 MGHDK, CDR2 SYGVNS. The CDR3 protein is CASSERTEQETQYF. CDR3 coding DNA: TGTGCCAGCAGTGAAAGGACAGAACAAGAGACCCAGTACTTC.

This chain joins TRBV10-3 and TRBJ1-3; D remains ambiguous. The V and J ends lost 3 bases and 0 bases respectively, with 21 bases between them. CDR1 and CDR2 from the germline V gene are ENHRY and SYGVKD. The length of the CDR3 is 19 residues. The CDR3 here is CAISDPRGQKSFSGNTIYF. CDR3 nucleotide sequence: TGTGCCATCAGTGATCCCCGAGGGCAGAAATCTTTCTCTGGAAACACCATATATTTT.

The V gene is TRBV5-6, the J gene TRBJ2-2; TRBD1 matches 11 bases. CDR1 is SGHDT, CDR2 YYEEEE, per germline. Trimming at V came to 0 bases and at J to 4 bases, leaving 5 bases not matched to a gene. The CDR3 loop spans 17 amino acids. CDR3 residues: CASSLDRDRGTTGELFF. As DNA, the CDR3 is TGTGCCAGCAGCTTGGATCGGGACAGGGGGACCACCGGGGAGCTGTTTTTT.

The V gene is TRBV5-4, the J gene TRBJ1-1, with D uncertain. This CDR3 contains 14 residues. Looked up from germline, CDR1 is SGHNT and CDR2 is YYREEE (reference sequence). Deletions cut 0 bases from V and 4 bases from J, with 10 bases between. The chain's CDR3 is CASSLGERSTEAFF. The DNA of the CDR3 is TGTGCCAGCAGCTTGGGGGAGAGATCCACTGAAGCTTTCTTT.

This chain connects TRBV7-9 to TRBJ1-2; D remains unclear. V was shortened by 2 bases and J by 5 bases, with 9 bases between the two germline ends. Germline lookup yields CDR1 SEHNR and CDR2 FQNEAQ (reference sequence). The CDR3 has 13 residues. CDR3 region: CASSLNRGYGYTF. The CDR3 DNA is TGTGCCAGCAGCTTAAATCGGGGTTATGGCTACACCTTC.

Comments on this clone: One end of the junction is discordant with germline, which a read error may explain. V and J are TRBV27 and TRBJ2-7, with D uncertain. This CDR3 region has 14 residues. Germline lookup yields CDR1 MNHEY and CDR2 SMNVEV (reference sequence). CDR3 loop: CAGSPPMRLHEQYF. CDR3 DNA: TGTGCCGGCAGTCCCCCGATGCGGCTCCACGAGCAGTACTTC.